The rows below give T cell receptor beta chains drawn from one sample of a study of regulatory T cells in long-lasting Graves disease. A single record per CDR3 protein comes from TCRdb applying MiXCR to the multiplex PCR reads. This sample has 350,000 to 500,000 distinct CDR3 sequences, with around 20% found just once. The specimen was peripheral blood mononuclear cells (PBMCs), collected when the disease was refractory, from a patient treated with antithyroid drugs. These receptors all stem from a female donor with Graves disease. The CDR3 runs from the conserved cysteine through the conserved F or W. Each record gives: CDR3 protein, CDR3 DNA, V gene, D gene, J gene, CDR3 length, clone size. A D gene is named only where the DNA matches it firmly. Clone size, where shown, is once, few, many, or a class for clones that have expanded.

CDR3aa: CRGLAGPEEQYF
CDR3nt: TGCAGGGGACTAGCGGGCCCTGAGGAGCAGTACTTC
v_gene: TRBV20-1
d_gene: TRBD2
j_gene: TRBJ2-7
len: 12
abundance: .

CDR3aa: CASSEAGGITDTQYF
CDR3nt: TGTGCCAGCAGTGAAGCGGGAGGGATAACAGATACGCAGTATTTT
v_gene: TRBV2
d_gene: TRBD2
j_gene: TRBJ2-3
len: 15
abundance: .

CDR3aa: CASSPDSLNQPQHF
CDR3nt: TGTGCCAGCAGCCCGGACAGCCTCAATCAGCCCCAGCATTTT
v_gene: TRBV3-1
d_gene: .
j_gene: TRBJ1-5
len: 14
abundance: few

CDR3aa: CSATSSGTDYEQYF
CDR3nt: TGCAGTGCAACCTCTAGCGGGACGGACTACGAGCAGTACTTC
v_gene: TRBV20-1
d_gene: TRBD2
j_gene: TRBJ2-7
len: 14
abundance: .

CDR3aa: CANEGGTEAFF
CDR3nt: TGTGCCAACGAGGGGGGAACTGAAGCTTTCTTT
v_gene: TRBV7-9
d_gene: .
j_gene: TRBJ1-1
len: 11
abundance: few

CDR3aa: CASSRQSGSSMNTEAFF
CDR3nt: TGTGCCAGCAGCCGTCAATCCGGCAGCTCCATGAACACTGAAGCTTTCTTT
v_gene: TRBV3-1
d_gene: .
j_gene: TRBJ1-1
len: 17
abundance: .

CDR3aa: CAWSSLGGRGSETQYF
CDR3nt: TGTGCCTGGAGTTCCTTGGGGGGAAGGGGTTCTGAGACCCAGTACTTC
v_gene: TRBV30
d_gene: .
j_gene: TRBJ2-5
len: 16
abundance: .

CDR3aa: CASRRSGASTDTQYF
CDR3nt: TGTGCCAGCAGACGTAGCGGAGCTAGCACAGATACGCAGTATTTT
v_gene: TRBV12-3/TRBV12-4
d_gene: .
j_gene: TRBJ2-3
len: 15
abundance: .

CDR3aa: CASSTWTVNTEAFF
CDR3nt: TGTGCCAGCAGCACATGGACGGTGAACACTGAAGCTTTCTTT
v_gene: TRBV5-6
d_gene: .
j_gene: TRBJ1-1
len: 14
abundance: .

CDR3aa: CASSFYYGYTF
CDR3nt: TGTGCCAGCAGCTTTTACTATGGCTACACCTTC
v_gene: TRBV7-2
d_gene: .
j_gene: TRBJ1-2
len: 11
abundance: many

CDR3aa: CASRGRESFSYEQYF
CDR3nt: TGTGCCAGCAGGGGTCGGGAGTCGTTCTCCTACGAGCAGTACTTC
v_gene: TRBV27
d_gene: .
j_gene: TRBJ2-7
len: 15
abundance: many

CDR3aa: CASSHGRQNTEAFF
CDR3nt: TGTGCCAGCAGCCATGGACGGCAGAACACTGAAGCTTTCTTT
v_gene: TRBV3-1
d_gene: .
j_gene: TRBJ1-1
len: 14
abundance: many

CDR3aa: CASSRGLAGVTGELFF
CDR3nt: TGTGCCAGTAGTCGAGGACTAGCGGGAGTTACCGGGGAGCTGTTTTTT
v_gene: TRBV19
d_gene: TRBD2
j_gene: TRBJ2-2
len: 16
abundance: .

CDR3aa: CASGQTGGLTGELFF
CDR3nt: TGTGCTAGTGGCCAAACAGGGGGCTTGACCGGGGAGCTGTTTTTT
v_gene: TRBV12-5
d_gene: TRBD1
j_gene: TRBJ2-2
len: 15
abundance: many

CDR3aa: CSAIRTRENTGELFF
CDR3nt: TGCAGTGCTATAAGGACGCGGGAGAACACCGGGGAGCTGTTTTTT
v_gene: TRBV20-1
d_gene: .
j_gene: TRBJ2-2
len: 15
abundance: many

CDR3aa: CASSLGLAGFSYEQYF
CDR3nt: TGCGCCAGCAGCTTGGGACTAGCGGGTTTCTCCTACGAGCAGTACTTC
v_gene: TRBV5-1
d_gene: TRBD2
j_gene: TRBJ2-7
len: 16
abundance: few

CDR3aa: CASSRGLAGADTQYF
CDR3nt: TGTGCCAGCAGTCGTGGACTAGCGGGAGCAGATACGCAGTATTTT
v_gene: TRBV2
d_gene: TRBD2
j_gene: TRBJ2-3
len: 15
abundance: .

CDR3aa: CSVLQEGTYYGYTF
CDR3nt: TGCAGCGTTCTTCAGGAGGGGACATACTATGGCTACACCTTC
v_gene: TRBV29-1
d_gene: .
j_gene: TRBJ1-2
len: 14
abundance: many

CDR3aa: CSARSLAQNPYNEQFF
CDR3nt: TGCAGTGCTCGCAGTTTGGCGCAAAACCCCTACAATGAGCAGTTCTTC
v_gene: TRBV20-1
d_gene: .
j_gene: TRBJ2-1
len: 16
abundance: .

CDR3aa: CASSPGGTGFSEAFF
CDR3nt: TGTGCCAGCAGCCCAGGCGGGACAGGGTTCTCTGAAGCTTTCTTT
v_gene: TRBV7-8
d_gene: TRBD1
j_gene: TRBJ1-1
len: 15
abundance: few

CDR3aa: CASSRDKREQYF
CDR3nt: TGTGCCAGTAGTAGGGACAAAAGGGAGCAGTACTTC
v_gene: TRBV19
d_gene: .
j_gene: TRBJ2-7
len: 12
abundance: .

CDR3aa: CSVEDRSRGNEKLFF
CDR3nt: TGCAGCGTTGAAGATCGGAGTAGGGGTAATGAAAAACTGTTTTTT
v_gene: TRBV29-1
d_gene: .
j_gene: TRBJ1-4
len: 15
abundance: .

CDR3aa: CASSLRPPGLSYEQYF
CDR3nt: TGTGCCAGCAGCCTTCGACCACCGGGACTTTCCTACGAGCAGTACTTC
v_gene: TRBV28
d_gene: .
j_gene: TRBJ2-7
len: 16
abundance: many

CDR3aa: CSATLGQGNTEAFF
CDR3nt: TGCAGTGCTACTCTGGGACAGGGGAACACTGAAGCTTTCTTT
v_gene: TRBV20-1
d_gene: TRBD1
j_gene: TRBJ1-1
len: 14
abundance: many

CDR3aa: CASRGGRSEQYF
CDR3nt: TGTGCCAGCAGGGGGGGTAGAAGCGAGCAGTACTTC
v_gene: TRBV2
d_gene: .
j_gene: TRBJ2-7
len: 12
abundance: many

CDR3aa: CAISDDGAAEGNTIYF
CDR3nt: TGTGCCATCAGTGATGATGGGGCAGCGGAAGGAAACACCATATATTTT
v_gene: TRBV10-3
d_gene: .
j_gene: TRBJ1-3
len: 16
abundance: .

CDR3aa: CASSPRGSTGELFF
CDR3nt: TGTGCCAGCAGTCCCAGGGGGTCAACCGGGGAGCTGTTTTTT
v_gene: TRBV2
d_gene: TRBD1
j_gene: TRBJ2-2
len: 14
abundance: many

CDR3aa: CASESGTGAYEQYF
CDR3nt: TGCGCCAGCGAAAGCGGGACAGGTGCCTACGAGCAGTACTTC
v_gene: TRBV5-1
d_gene: .
j_gene: TRBJ2-7
len: 14
abundance: .

CDR3aa: CASSLDAQGAFGYTF
CDR3nt: TGTGCCAGCAGCTTAGATGCTCAGGGGGCGTTCGGCTACACCTTC
v_gene: TRBV11-2
d_gene: TRBD1
j_gene: TRBJ1-2
len: 15
abundance: many

CDR3aa: CASSLLAGDITDTQYF
CDR3nt: TGTGCCAGCAGTTTACTAGCGGGAGACATCACAGATACGCAGTATTTT
v_gene: TRBV28
d_gene: TRBD2
j_gene: TRBJ2-3
len: 16
abundance: few

CDR3aa: CASSKDEQYF
CDR3nt: TGTGCCAGTAGCAAAGACGAGCAGTACTTC
v_gene: TRBV19
d_gene: .
j_gene: TRBJ2-7
len: 10
abundance: few

CDR3aa: CASRPGTSGNYEQYF
CDR3nt: TGTGCCAGCAGGCCTGGGACTAGCGGTAATTACGAGCAGTACTTC
v_gene: TRBV7-2
d_gene: TRBD2
j_gene: TRBJ2-7
len: 15
abundance: .

CDR3aa: CASTPTGWKQPQHF
CDR3nt: TGTGCCAGTACCCCGACAGGGTGGAAGCAGCCCCAGCATTTT
v_gene: TRBV19
d_gene: TRBD1
j_gene: TRBJ1-5
len: 14
abundance: .

CDR3aa: CASSPRGASSSYEQYF
CDR3nt: TGTGCCAGCAGCCCCCGGGGGGCATCGAGCTCCTACGAGCAGTACTTC
v_gene: TRBV3-1
d_gene: .
j_gene: TRBJ2-7
len: 16
abundance: .

CDR3aa: CASSLAVARDSGNYEQYF
CDR3nt: TGTGCCAGCAGCTTAGCGGTTGCGAGGGACAGTGGGAACTACGAGCAGTACTTC
v_gene: TRBV7-9
d_gene: TRBD1
j_gene: TRBJ2-7
len: 18
abundance: many

CDR3aa: CSVIRTGNTEAFF
CDR3nt: TGCAGCGTTATTCGAACAGGGAACACTGAAGCTTTCTTT
v_gene: TRBV29-1
d_gene: .
j_gene: TRBJ1-1
len: 13
abundance: few

CDR3aa: CSVGGTKYGYTF
CDR3nt: TGCAGCGTTGGAGGGACGAAATATGGCTACACCTTC
v_gene: TRBV29-1
d_gene: .
j_gene: TRBJ1-2
len: 12
abundance: many

CDR3aa: CATSTGTGRLAGETSNTGELFF
CDR3nt: TGTGCCACCAGCACTGGGACAGGGAGACTAGCGGGAGAAACTTCGAACACCGGGGAGCTGTTTTTT
v_gene: TRBV15
d_gene: TRBD2
j_gene: TRBJ2-2
len: 22
abundance: .

CDR3aa: CASSSSPAGLAGAQETQYF
CDR3nt: TGTGCCAGCAGTTCCTCCCCTGCAGGGCTGGCGGGAGCACAAGAGACCCAGTACTTC
v_gene: TRBV28
d_gene: TRBD2
j_gene: TRBJ2-5
len: 19
abundance: .

CDR3aa: CASSQGTVYQPQHF
CDR3nt: TGTGCCAGCAGCCAAGGGACAGTATATCAGCCCCAGCATTTT
v_gene: TRBV3-1
d_gene: .
j_gene: TRBJ1-5
len: 14
abundance: many

CDR3aa: CASSEDPNTIYF
CDR3nt: TGTGCCAGCAGTGAAGATCCAAACACCATATATTTT
v_gene: TRBV2
d_gene: .
j_gene: TRBJ1-3
len: 12
abundance: many

CDR3aa: CATGRGASNQPQHF
CDR3nt: TGTGCCACCGGGCGGGGGGCTAGCAATCAGCCCCAGCATTTT
v_gene: TRBV15
d_gene: .
j_gene: TRBJ1-5
len: 14
abundance: many

CDR3aa: CASSYGRARNTGELFF
CDR3nt: TGTGCCAGCAGTTACGGGAGGGCCAGAAACACCGGGGAGCTGTTTTTT
v_gene: TRBV6-5
d_gene: TRBD2
j_gene: TRBJ2-2
len: 16
abundance: .

CDR3aa: CASSNGAGTSQETQYF
CDR3nt: TGTGCCAGCAGTAACGGGGCCGGGACTTCCCAAGAGACCCAGTACTTC
v_gene: TRBV7-9
d_gene: .
j_gene: TRBJ2-5
len: 16
abundance: few

CDR3aa: CASTGRVLYEQYF
CDR3nt: TGTGCCAGCACCGGGAGGGTGCTCTACGAGCAGTACTTC
v_gene: TRBV3-1
d_gene: TRBD2
j_gene: TRBJ2-7
len: 13
abundance: .

CDR3aa: CASLGFQGNTEAFF
CDR3nt: TGTGCCAGTCTCGGTTTCCAGGGGAACACTGAAGCTTTCTTT
v_gene: TRBV19
d_gene: .
j_gene: TRBJ1-1
len: 14
abundance: .

CDR3aa: CASSSLAQGSSYEQYF
CDR3nt: TGTGCCAGCAGCTCCTTGGCCCAGGGGAGCTCCTACGAGCAGTACTTC
v_gene: TRBV7-3
d_gene: .
j_gene: TRBJ2-7
len: 16
abundance: few

CDR3aa: CASSFGYSNQPQHF
CDR3nt: TGTGCCAGCAGCTTTGGCTATAGCAATCAGCCCCAGCATTTT
v_gene: TRBV7-2
d_gene: .
j_gene: TRBJ1-5
len: 14
abundance: few

CDR3aa: CASSARGLAGVGDTQYF
CDR3nt: TGTGCCAGCAGTGCGCGGGGACTAGCGGGAGTTGGAGATACGCAGTATTTT
v_gene: TRBV2
d_gene: TRBD2
j_gene: TRBJ2-3
len: 17
abundance: many

CDR3aa: CATQEGDKYTGELFF
CDR3nt: TGTGCCACCCAGGAGGGGGATAAGTACACCGGGGAGCTGTTTTTT
v_gene: TRBV10-3
d_gene: .
j_gene: TRBJ2-2
len: 15
abundance: few

CDR3aa: CASSEPARTDQETQYF
CDR3nt: TGTGCCAGCAGTGAACCGGCTCGGACAGACCAAGAGACCCAGTACTTC
v_gene: TRBV6-2/TRBV6-3
d_gene: .
j_gene: TRBJ2-5
len: 16
abundance: few

CDR3aa: CASRPLSSTDTQYF
CDR3nt: TGTGCCAGCAGACCTCTTTCTAGCACAGATACGCAGTATTTT
v_gene: TRBV12-3/TRBV12-4
d_gene: .
j_gene: TRBJ2-3
len: 14
abundance: few

CDR3aa: CASSWETSGRQGEQYF
CDR3nt: TGTGCCAGCAGTTGGGAGACTAGCGGGAGACAAGGCGAGCAGTACTTC
v_gene: TRBV5-6
d_gene: TRBD2
j_gene: TRBJ2-7
len: 16
abundance: few

CDR3aa: CAGSKGQGAGNTGELFF
CDR3nt: TGTGCCGGCTCCAAAGGACAGGGGGCTGGAAACACCGGGGAGCTGTTTTTT
v_gene: TRBV6-1
d_gene: TRBD1
j_gene: TRBJ2-2
len: 17
abundance: .

CDR3aa: CASMASGFPYEQYF
CDR3nt: TGTGCCAGTATGGCTAGCGGATTTCCCTACGAGCAGTACTTC
v_gene: TRBV19
d_gene: TRBD2
j_gene: TRBJ2-7
len: 14
abundance: many